Listed below are T cell receptor beta chains from one sample, sequenced in a study of blood T cell repertoires in COVID-19. TCRdb's table, derived via immunoSEQ multiplex PCR, lists solely in-frame clones and lacks some. Here the sample spans about 120,000 clones, around 70% being singletons. The sequenced material came from peripheral blood. These receptor sequences come from a man aged 60-69 years with acute or convalescent COVID-19. Both conserved end residues are part of each CDR3. The order of the fields is V gene, J gene, clone size, D gene, CDR3 protein, CDR3 DNA. D genes are given only for firm matches. Only part of the rows carry a size: once, few, many, or a class if the clone is expanded.

v_call: TRBV2; j_call: TRBJ2-3; clone_size: once; d_call: TRBD1; cdr3_aa: CASRDRGPTDTQYF; cdr3_nt: TGTGCCAGCAGGGACAGGGGACCCACAGATACGCAGTATTTT
v_call: TRBV4-1; j_call: TRBJ2-7; clone_size: NA; d_call: TRBD1; cdr3_aa: CASSPVGTGWHEQYF; cdr3_nt: TGCGCCAGCAGCCCCGTGGGGACAGGGTGGCACGAGCAGTACTTC
v_call: TRBV11-1; j_call: TRBJ2-7; clone_size: few; d_call: NA; cdr3_aa: CASSFSGNEQYF; cdr3_nt: TGTGCCAGCAGCTTTTCGGGGAACGAGCAGTACTTC
v_call: TRBV12-5; j_call: TRBJ2-2; clone_size: NA; d_call: TRBD1; cdr3_aa: CASGRTTGTGTGWNTGELFF; cdr3_nt: TGTGCTAGTGGACGGACCACCGGGACAGGGACGGGTTGGAACACCGGGGAGCTGTTTTTT
v_call: TRBV6-2/TRBV6-3; j_call: TRBJ2-1; clone_size: NA; d_call: NA; cdr3_aa: CASSSGTQLALFLFF; cdr3_nt: TGTGCCAGCAGCTCCGGGACTCAATTAGCCCTCTTTCTGTTCTTC
v_call: TRBV6-5; j_call: TRBJ1-5; clone_size: NA; d_call: NA; cdr3_aa: CASSWARGNQPQHF; cdr3_nt: TGTGCCAGCAGTTGGGCACGCGGCAATCAGCCCCAGCATTTT
v_call: TRBV28; j_call: TRBJ2-1; clone_size: once; d_call: NA; cdr3_aa: CASSSRGEQFF; cdr3_nt: TGTGCCAGCAGTTCAAGAGGGGAGCAGTTCTTC
v_call: TRBV5-6; j_call: TRBJ1-4; clone_size: many; d_call: NA; cdr3_aa: CASSGSGASFGKLFF; cdr3_nt: TGTGCCAGCAGCGGGTCAGGGGCTTCCTTCGGAAAACTGTTTTTT
v_call: TRBV5-1; j_call: TRBJ1-5; clone_size: once; d_call: NA; cdr3_aa: CASSLDPQDSNQPQHF; cdr3_nt: TGCGCCAGCAGCTTGGATCCCCAGGATAGCAATCAGCCCCAGCATTTT
v_call: TRBV19; j_call: TRBJ1-1; clone_size: NA; d_call: NA; cdr3_aa: CASSSKFEARTEAFF; cdr3_nt: TGTGCCAGTAGTAGCAAATTCGAGGCTCGGACTGAAGCTTTCTTT
v_call: TRBV7-9; j_call: TRBJ2-1; clone_size: once; d_call: NA; cdr3_aa: CASSPYYNEQFF; cdr3_nt: TGTGCCAGCAGCCCTTACTACAATGAGCAGTTCTTC
v_call: TRBV19; j_call: TRBJ1-5; clone_size: once; d_call: NA; cdr3_aa: CASSDSAYSNQPQHF; cdr3_nt: TGTGCCAGTAGCGACAGTGCCTATAGCAATCAGCCCCAGCATTTT